This is a list of T cell receptor beta chains from one sample in a study of cytomegalovirus exposure and HLA in healthy donors. Data came from immunoSEQ multiplex PCR; TCRdb stores just in-frame clones and leaves some out. Of about 93,000 clones in the sample, roughly 60% were seen once. Sample: PBMCs. These receptors all stem from a boy aged 10-17 years in good health and CMV-seropositive. Each CDR3 is given with its conserved first and last residue. The D gene is left open where the match is weak. Part of the rows lack a size; the others show once, few, many or a class for expanded clones.

v_call: TRBV7-6; j_call: TRBJ2-2; clone_size: .; d_call: .; cdr3_nt: TGTGCCAGCAGCTCCGTTGCGGATAGCACCGGGGAGCTGTTTTTT; cdr3_aa: CASSSVADSTGELFF
v_call: TRBV11-2; j_call: TRBJ2-4; clone_size: few; d_call: .; cdr3_nt: TGTGCCAGCAGCTTTTCGGGAGTTGACATTCAGTACTTC; cdr3_aa: CASSFSGVDIQYF
v_call: TRBV6-1; j_call: TRBJ2-3; clone_size: .; d_call: .; cdr3_nt: TGTGCCAGCGAGGGGGTCCCACGCCGTAGTGACACGCAGTATTTT; cdr3_aa: CASEGVPRRSDTQYF
v_call: TRBV7-3; j_call: TRBJ2-3; clone_size: few; d_call: TRBD2; cdr3_nt: TGTGCCAGCAGCTCGGGACTAGCGGGGGGGCGGCAGTATTTT; cdr3_aa: CASSSGLAGGRQYF
v_call: TRBV6-1; j_call: TRBJ1-2; clone_size: few; d_call: .; cdr3_nt: TGTGCCAGCCAGAGGTTAACTAACTATGGCTACACCTTC; cdr3_aa: CASQRLTNYGYTF
v_call: TRBV5-1; j_call: TRBJ2-3; clone_size: .; d_call: .; cdr3_nt: TGCGCCAGCAGCTTGGTCGGGAGTTCGACAGATACGCAGTATTTT; cdr3_aa: CASSLVGSSTDTQYF
v_call: TRBV4-1; j_call: TRBJ2-7; clone_size: .; d_call: TRBD2; cdr3_nt: TGCGCCAGCAGCCAAGCAGGAGCGGGAGTCTACGAGCAGTACTTC; cdr3_aa: CASSQAGAGVYEQYF
v_call: TRBV4-1; j_call: TRBJ1-2; clone_size: .; d_call: TRBD1; cdr3_nt: TGCGCCAGCAGCCAAGATCAGGGGGTCTACTATGGCTACACCTTC; cdr3_aa: CASSQDQGVYYGYTF
v_call: TRBV27; j_call: TRBJ2-6; clone_size: .; d_call: TRBD2; cdr3_nt: TGTGCCAGCAGTTTCTCCCAGCGGGGCCTCCTCTCTGGGGCCAACGTCCTGACTTTC; cdr3_aa: CASSFSQRGLLSGANVLTF
v_call: TRBV19; j_call: TRBJ1-1; clone_size: .; d_call: TRBD1; cdr3_nt: TGTGCCAGTAGTACGACAGGGGGCAACACTGAAGCTTTCTTT; cdr3_aa: CASSTTGGNTEAFF
v_call: TRBV2; j_call: TRBJ1-5; clone_size: few; d_call: .; cdr3_nt: TGTGCCAGCAGCAGATATAGCAATCAGCCCCAGCATTTT; cdr3_aa: CASSRYSNQPQHF
v_call: TRBV6-6; j_call: TRBJ1-4; clone_size: .; d_call: TRBD1; cdr3_nt: TGTGCCAGCAGGGTACAGGGGGCAGATGAAAAACTGTTTTTT; cdr3_aa: CASRVQGADEKLFF
v_call: TRBV7-9; j_call: TRBJ2-1; clone_size: .; d_call: TRBD1; cdr3_nt: TGTGCCAGCAGCATTTTGGGACAGGGTGCCTACAATGAGCAGTTCTTC; cdr3_aa: CASSILGQGAYNEQFF
v_call: TRBV6-5; j_call: TRBJ1-2; clone_size: .; d_call: TRBD1; cdr3_nt: TGTGCCAGCAGTTACGGGACAGGGCAGCGCTATGGCTACACCTTC; cdr3_aa: CASSYGTGQRYGYTF
v_call: TRBV30; j_call: TRBJ1-2; clone_size: few; d_call: TRBD1; cdr3_nt: TGTGCCTGGAGTCGGGACAGAGCCTATGGCTACACCTTC; cdr3_aa: CAWSRDRAYGYTF
v_call: TRBV6-1; j_call: TRBJ1-1; clone_size: .; d_call: TRBD1; cdr3_nt: TGTGCCAGCAGTCCCCAGACAGGGGTGAACACTGAAGCTTTCTTT; cdr3_aa: CASSPQTGVNTEAFF
v_call: TRBV10-2; j_call: TRBJ2-7; clone_size: many; d_call: TRBD2; cdr3_nt: TGCGCCAGCAGGACTAGCGGGAGCTACGAGCAGTACTTC; cdr3_aa: CASRTSGSYEQYF
v_call: TRBV2; j_call: TRBJ1-1; clone_size: few; d_call: .; cdr3_nt: TGTGCCAGCAGGACGACAGGGAACACTGAAGCTTTCTTT; cdr3_aa: CASRTTGNTEAFF
v_call: TRBV2; j_call: TRBJ1-6; clone_size: few; d_call: .; cdr3_nt: TGTGCCAGCAAGGAACTGGAGAATTCACCCCTCAACTTT; cdr3_aa: CASKELENSPLNF
v_call: TRBV28; j_call: TRBJ2-7; clone_size: .; d_call: .; cdr3_nt: TGTGCCAGCAGTTTCACCCTGACAGGATTGACCTACGAGCAGTACTTC; cdr3_aa: CASSFTLTGLTYEQYF
v_call: TRBV6-1; j_call: TRBJ1-1; clone_size: few; d_call: TRBD1; cdr3_nt: TGTGCCAGCAGTGTCAGGGGGTATAACACTGAAGCTTTCTTT; cdr3_aa: CASSVRGYNTEAFF
v_call: TRBV4-1; j_call: TRBJ2-7; clone_size: .; d_call: TRBD1; cdr3_nt: TGCGCCAGCAGCCAAACTGAGACAGGGGGCGAGCAGTACTTC; cdr3_aa: CASSQTETGGEQYF
v_call: TRBV5-1; j_call: TRBJ2-7; clone_size: .; d_call: .; cdr3_nt: TGCGCCAGCAGTCTACGATGGCAGGGGGGTTCCTACGAGCAGTACTTC; cdr3_aa: CASSLRWQGGSYEQYF
v_call: TRBV29-1; j_call: TRBJ2-7; clone_size: .; d_call: .; cdr3_nt: TGCAGCGTTGAAGACTTCGTGGCCGGGTCCGCAAACTACGAGCAGTACTTC; cdr3_aa: CSVEDFVAGSANYEQYF
v_call: TRBV9; j_call: TRBJ1-2; clone_size: .; d_call: TRBD1; cdr3_nt: TGTGCCAGCAGCTTAACGACAGGGGATTTAGGCTACACCTTC; cdr3_aa: CASSLTTGDLGYTF
v_call: TRBV30; j_call: TRBJ2-6; clone_size: .; d_call: TRBD2; cdr3_nt: TGTGCCTGGAGTCCAAAACTAGCGGGGGGCCTCTGGGCCAACGTCCTGCCTTTC; cdr3_aa: CAWSPKLAGGLWANVLPF
v_call: TRBV11-2; j_call: TRBJ1-2; clone_size: few; d_call: .; cdr3_nt: TGTGCCAGCAGCCCTACAGGGACCTATGGCTACACCTTC; cdr3_aa: CASSPTGTYGYTF
v_call: TRBV12-5; j_call: TRBJ1-1; clone_size: .; d_call: .; cdr3_nt: TGTGCTAGTGGTTTGAAACAGAACACTGAAGCTTTCTTT; cdr3_aa: CASGLKQNTEAFF
v_call: TRBV7-9; j_call: TRBJ2-7; clone_size: .; d_call: .; cdr3_nt: TGTGCCAGCAGCTTAGTTACTTACGAGCAGTACTTC; cdr3_aa: CASSLVTYEQYF
v_call: TRBV30; j_call: TRBJ1-2; clone_size: .; d_call: .; cdr3_nt: TGTGCCTGGGCGTATAACTATGGCTACACCTTC; cdr3_aa: CAWAYNYGYTF
v_call: TRBV5-6; j_call: TRBJ2-5; clone_size: .; d_call: .; cdr3_nt: TGTGCCAGCAGCGCGGACCGGAGGGAGACCCAGTACTTC; cdr3_aa: CASSADRRETQYF
v_call: TRBV15; j_call: TRBJ1-3; clone_size: once; d_call: .; cdr3_nt: TGTGCCACCAGCAGAGAAGGCAGGCCTGGAAACACCATATATTTT; cdr3_aa: CATSREGRPGNTIYF
v_call: TRBV7-9; j_call: TRBJ2-7; clone_size: few; d_call: .; cdr3_nt: TGTGCCAGCAGCCACACGACCTACGAGCAGTACTTC; cdr3_aa: CASSHTTYEQYF
v_call: TRBV6-1; j_call: TRBJ2-7; clone_size: .; d_call: TRBD1; cdr3_nt: TGTGCCAGCTCCGGGACAGGCTACGAGCAGTACTTC; cdr3_aa: CASSGTGYEQYF
v_call: TRBV7-2; j_call: TRBJ2-1; clone_size: .; d_call: .; cdr3_nt: TGTGCCAGCAGCTTGAGCTTCGGTGAGCAGTTCTTC; cdr3_aa: CASSLSFGEQFF
v_call: TRBV19; j_call: TRBJ1-4; clone_size: .; d_call: .; cdr3_nt: TGTGCCAGTAGTAACAACACAGGAGCAACTAATGAAAAACTGTTTTTT; cdr3_aa: CASSNNTGATNEKLFF
v_call: TRBV5-1; j_call: TRBJ2-5; clone_size: .; d_call: .; cdr3_nt: TGCGCCAGCAGCTTGTTGGGCCAACAAGAGACCCAGTACTTC; cdr3_aa: CASSLLGQQETQYF
v_call: TRBV7-6; j_call: TRBJ2-5; clone_size: .; d_call: TRBD2; cdr3_nt: TGTGCCAGCCGACTAGCGGGACAAGAGACCCAGTACTTC; cdr3_aa: CASRLAGQETQYF
v_call: TRBV9; j_call: TRBJ1-1; clone_size: .; d_call: .; cdr3_nt: TGTGCCAGCAGCGCCCGGGGGGGGAACACTGAAGCTTTCTTT; cdr3_aa: CASSARGGNTEAFF
v_call: TRBV29-1; j_call: TRBJ2-7; clone_size: .; d_call: TRBD1; cdr3_nt: TGCAGCGGGGGACAGGGGCCCACCTACGAGCAGTACTTC; cdr3_aa: CSGGQGPTYEQYF
v_call: TRBV6-5; j_call: TRBJ1-4; clone_size: .; d_call: .; cdr3_nt: TGTGCCAGCAGGCACGGGGGTGAGCATGAAAAACTGTTTTTT; cdr3_aa: CASRHGGEHEKLFF
v_call: TRBV5-1; j_call: TRBJ2-1; clone_size: .; d_call: TRBD2; cdr3_nt: TGCGCCAGCAGCCCGGGGACTAGCGGGAGCGCTACCTACAATGAGCAGTTCTTC; cdr3_aa: CASSPGTSGSATYNEQFF
v_call: TRBV5-1; j_call: TRBJ2-1; clone_size: .; d_call: .; cdr3_nt: TGCGCCAGCAGCTTGGCTGGCGGGGTGGAATACAATGAGCAGTTCTTC; cdr3_aa: CASSLAGGVEYNEQFF
v_call: TRBV9; j_call: TRBJ1-2; clone_size: few; d_call: TRBD1; cdr3_nt: TGTGCCAGCTCACGGGACAGTTATGGCTACACCTTC; cdr3_aa: CASSRDSYGYTF
v_call: TRBV30; j_call: TRBJ2-2; clone_size: .; d_call: .; cdr3_nt: TGTGCCTGGATAAAAGGGGAAAGTTGGACCGGGGAGCTGTTTTTT; cdr3_aa: CAWIKGESWTGELFF
v_call: TRBV19; j_call: TRBJ1-5; clone_size: .; d_call: .; cdr3_nt: TGTGCCAGTAGTATGGGGCACTCCAATCAGCCCCAGCATTTT; cdr3_aa: CASSMGHSNQPQHF
v_call: TRBV11-2; j_call: TRBJ2-2; clone_size: .; d_call: .; cdr3_nt: TGTGCCAGCAGCTTCGGGAGTCGCACCGGGGAGCTGTTTTTT; cdr3_aa: CASSFGSRTGELFF
v_call: TRBV6-6; j_call: TRBJ2-7; clone_size: .; d_call: TRBD2; cdr3_nt: TGTGCCAGCAGCCCTTGGGCTAGCGGGGGGGGCTACGAGCAGTACTTC; cdr3_aa: CASSPWASGGGYEQYF
v_call: TRBV7-9; j_call: TRBJ1-1; clone_size: few; d_call: TRBD1; cdr3_nt: TGTGCCAGCAGCCAAGACAGGGGCACTGAAGCTTTCTTT; cdr3_aa: CASSQDRGTEAFF
v_call: TRBV18; j_call: TRBJ2-3; clone_size: .; d_call: .; cdr3_nt: TGTGCCAGCTCACCAGAGGAGGTCCTAGATACGCAGTATTTT; cdr3_aa: CASSPEEVLDTQYF
v_call: TRBV6-5; j_call: TRBJ1-6; clone_size: .; d_call: .; cdr3_nt: TGTGCCAGCCAACCCACAGGGTCCTTGGGTTCACCCCTCCACTTT; cdr3_aa: CASQPTGSLGSPLHF
v_call: TRBV7-2; j_call: TRBJ2-5; clone_size: .; d_call: TRBD1; cdr3_nt: TGTGCCACTTCCGGGGACAGGGGAGGAGAGACCCAGTACTTC; cdr3_aa: CATSGDRGGETQYF
v_call: TRBV5-1; j_call: TRBJ2-3; clone_size: .; d_call: .; cdr3_nt: TGCGCCAGCAGCTTAGCGGCTAGCACAGATACGCAGTATTTT; cdr3_aa: CASSLAASTDTQYF
v_call: TRBV27; j_call: TRBJ2-7; clone_size: few; d_call: TRBD1; cdr3_nt: TGTGCCAGCAGTTCCACAGGGGGGTCTTTATACGAGCAGTACTTC; cdr3_aa: CASSSTGGSLYEQYF
v_call: TRBV5-1; j_call: TRBJ2-1; clone_size: .; d_call: TRBD2; cdr3_nt: TGCGCCAGCAGAAGTCTAGCGGTCCCAAGGGGTGAGCAGTTCTTC; cdr3_aa: CASRSLAVPRGEQFF
v_call: TRBV10-3; j_call: TRBJ2-5; clone_size: .; d_call: TRBD1; cdr3_nt: TGTGCCATCAGTGAGTCGACAGGGGGAGGAGAGCAGTACTTC; cdr3_aa: CAISESTGGGEQYF
v_call: TRBV7-2; j_call: TRBJ2-1; clone_size: few; d_call: .; cdr3_nt: TGTGCCAGCAGTTCTAAACGATCCTACAATGAGCAGTTCTTC; cdr3_aa: CASSSKRSYNEQFF
v_call: TRBV27; j_call: TRBJ2-7; clone_size: .; d_call: .; cdr3_nt: TGTGCCAGCAGTACGGGACAGCGGGCGGTTGTGCAGTACTTC; cdr3_aa: CASSTGQRAVVQYF
v_call: TRBV4-3; j_call: TRBJ1-2; clone_size: few; d_call: .; cdr3_nt: TGCGCCAGCAGCCAAGATGGAACGGGTTGGTATGGCTACACCTTC; cdr3_aa: CASSQDGTGWYGYTF